This TCR beta chain was observed in a study of cytomegalovirus exposure and HLA in healthy donors. Germline V gene data show CDR1 as ENHRY and CDR2 as SYGVKD. This CDR3 region has 13 residues. As regards this clone: Its antigen is not identified. The junction and the germline gene differ at one end; a read error may be behind it.

PCR amplification relied on 60 Vbeta primers (plus 13 Jbeta primers). The method was immunoSEQ multiplex PCR; TCRdb's version includes in-frame clones alone and lacks a portion of them. This table lists about 150,000 clones. General study points: Common viral pathogens seemed to be connected with several of the most significant clusters, according to a later analysis. Roughly uniform sequencing depth across donors was assumed, possibly incorrectly. Most of the CMV-associated TCR beta chains (in a later analysis) appeared to be HLA-restricted.

The receptor comes from a man aged 25-45 years in good health and CMV-seronegative. This chain links TRBV10-3 with TRBJ1-3; no firm D call. Sequencing was carried out using PBMCs. Here the CDR3 DNA reads TGTGCCATCCGTGAGTACTCCGGAAACACCATATATTTT. Residues: CAIREYSGNTIYF.